Presented here are 23 T cell receptor beta chains from one specimen sequenced in a study of blood T cells in healthy people across ages. Using a J-beta primer mix together with a sample-barcoded 5' primer, a second PCR was run for 7 to 11 cycles. TCRdb re-analysed the 5' RACE reads in MiXCR, keeping a single row per CDR3 protein. Seen here are around 1.5 million distinct CDR3 sequences, roughly 60% observed once, and the top ten hold more than 6%. Sequencing was performed on blood. These receptors were collected from a man between 18 and 35 years old in good health.

Only a few counts were recorded for this clonotype. The V call is TRBV4-3, the J call TRBJ1-2; D remains ambiguous. The CDR3 totals 17 residues. Germline V gene lookup returns CDR1 LGHNA and CDR2 YSLEER. V dropped 0 bases and J dropped 1 base, with 15 bases sitting between them. CDR3 nucleotides: TGCGCCAGCAGCCAAGAAAATTACGGAGGACTTAACTATGGCTACACCTTC. Residues: CASSQENYGGLNYGYTF.

V is TRBV14 and J is TRBJ2-7, with D possibly TRBD2 on 5 matching bases. The CDR3 is 13 residues long. Trimming stripped 9 bases from V and 2 bases from J, with 14 bases between. CDR1 SGHDN and CDR2 FVKESK come from the germline V gene. The CDR3 sequence: CASSGLIAYEQYF. As DNA, the CDR3 is TGTGCCAGTTCCGGACTTATCGCCTACGAGCAGTACTTC. The whole variable domain, filled in from reference TRBV14 and TRBJ2-7, reads EAGVTQFPSHSVIEKGQTVTLRCDPISGHDNLYWYRRVMGKEIKFLLHFVKESKQDESGMPNNRFLAERTGGTYSTLKVQPAELEDSGVYFCASSGLIAYEQYFGPGTRLTVT.

The gene calls are TRBV7-9 and TRBJ2-6; D uncertain. Germline loops: CDR1 SEHNR, CDR2 FQNEAQ (reference sequence). The CDR3 is 16 amino acids. V was pared by 7 bases and J by 2 bases, with 15 bases between. The CDR3 protein is CASKTSFGTGANVLTF. The CDR3 DNA is TGTGCCAGCAAGACTTCATTTGGGACTGGGGCCAACGTCCTGACTTTC.

The chain links TRBV21-1 to TRBJ1-1. TRBV21-1 is described as a pseudogene. This CDR3 has 12 amino acids. In DNA, the CDR3 is TGTGCCAGCAGCCCTCCGGACGGTGAAGCTTTCTTT. It encodes CASSPPDGEAFF.

This clonotype was recorded a few times. The chain links TRBV29-1 to TRBJ2-5; 8 bases are a match to TRBD1. The J call is doubtful: the DNA matches TRBJ2-7 better. CDR1 is SQVTM and CDR2 is ANQGSEA in the germline V gene. This CDR3 spans 12 amino acids. CDR3 DNA: TGCAGCGTCGGACAGGGAAGGAACGAGCAGTACTTC. It is translated as CSVGQGRNEQYF.

The chain has TRBV20-1 and TRBJ2-7; the D gene is possibly TRBD1 (5 bases). Per the germline V gene, CDR1 is DFQATT and CDR2 is SNEGSKA (reference sequence). V shed 6 bases and J shed 0 bases, with 12 bases lying between them. The CDR3 runs to 13 residues. The DNA of the CDR3 is TGCAGTGCAGAACCAGGGCTCTCCTACGAGCAGTACTTC. This gives the protein CSAEPGLSYEQYF.

This clonotype was detected only a few times. The chain carries TRBV7-9 and TRBJ2-5; the D gene is possibly TRBD2 (6 bases). V lost 3 bases and J lost 5, with 13 bases in between. CDR1 and CDR2 (germline): SEHNR, FQNEAQ (reference sequence). The CDR3 totals 14 residues. The CDR3 DNA reads TGTGCCAGCAGCTTCGTAGGGAGGCGGGAGACCCAGTACTTC. Protein sequence: CASSFVGRRETQYF.

The CDR3 here is CASSLGQGPPEAFF. CDR3 bases: TGCGCCAGCAGCTTGGGACAGGGGCCCCCTGAAGCTTTCTTT. The chain joins TRBV5-1 to TRBJ1-1; TRBD1 aligns across 8 bases. This CDR3 is 14 amino acids long. V dropped 0 bases and J dropped 6; count of bases not matched to a gene: 4. Germline values: CDR1 SGHRS, CDR2 YFSETQ.

The chain carries TRBV30 and TRBJ2-7; D ambiguous. The germline gives CDR1 GTSNPN, CDR2 SVGIG (reference sequence). The V gene lost 2 bases and the J gene lost 4 bases, with 6 bases spanning the gap. The CDR3 consists of 11 residues. The CDR3 DNA follows: TGTGCCTGGAGTAGTGGATACGAGCAGTACTTC. This codes for CAWSSGYEQYF.

In its sample, this clonotype was seen a few times. The chain combines TRBV5-1 with TRBJ2-4; no firm D call. In germline, CDR1 is SGHRS, CDR2 YFSETQ. Trimming shortened V by 7 bases and J by 0 bases, and 14 bases separated the two germline ends. The length of the CDR3 is 15 residues. The CDR3 DNA follows: TGCGCCAGCGCGAGCGAGAGGCTAGCCAAAAACATTCAGTACTTC. This encodes CASASERLAKNIQYF.

The V gene is TRBV5-1, the J gene TRBJ2-1; 9 nucleotides match TRBD2. J lost 8 bases, V lost 4 bases, and 7 bases had no gene match. Germline V gene sequence: CDR1 SGHRS, CDR2 YFSETQ. The CDR3 contains 14 residues. CDR3 in DNA: TGCGCCAGCAGCGGAGGACTAGCGCCGGATGAGCAGTTCTTC. It specifies CASSGGLAPDEQFF.

This clonotype was counted only a few times. The chain carries TRBV12-3 or TRBV12-4 and TRBJ2-6; weak D call: TRBD1 (6 bases). Trimming took off 2 bases at V and 0 bases at J, with 8 bases between the two ends. The CDR3 is made up of 16 amino acids. CDR3 DNA: TGTGCCAGCAGTTTAAGGGGGAACTCTGGGGCCAACGTCCTGACTTTC. Its protein is CASSLRGNSGANVLTF.

Written as DNA, the CDR3 is TGTGCCAGCAGCCAGAGGACTAGCTCACCTTACAATGAGCAGTTCTTC. This translates into CASSQRTSSPYNEQFF. The chain uses TRBV3-1 and TRBJ2-1, with TRBD2 matching over 8 bases. CDR3 length: 16 amino acids. V lost 3 bases, J lost 4 bases, and 8 bases stayed unmatched. Germline-derived CDR1 and CDR2 are LGHDT and YNNKEL (reference sequence).

V is TRBV20-1 and J is TRBJ1-2; 8 nucleotides match TRBD1. CDR3 length equals 14 residues. After removal of 6 bases from V and 8 bases from J, the junction contained 14 bases not matched to a gene. Germline CDR1 DFQATT, CDR2 SNEGSKA (reference sequence). DNA for the CDR3: TGCAGTGCCCCCGATGACCCAGGGGGCCACGGCTACACCTTC. This encodes CSAPDDPGGHGYTF.

The chain employs TRBV15 and TRBJ2-6; D is perhaps TRBD1 or TRBD2 (5 bases each). V lost 2 bases and J 3 bases, leaving 11 bases between the germline ends. The CDR3 loop spans 16 amino acids. Germline CDR1 LNHNV, CDR2 YYDKDF (reference sequence). DNA for the CDR3: TGTGCCACCAGCAGACGTCTGGGGGATGGGGCCAACGTCCTGACTTTC. This codes for CATSRRLGDGANVLTF.

Only a few counts were recorded for this clonotype. V gene TRBV29-1 combines with J gene TRBJ1-2; unclear D gene. The V and J ends lost 7 bases and 2 bases respectively, with 8 bases between them. In germline, CDR1 is SQVTM, CDR2 ANQGSEA. The CDR3 length is 11 residues. In DNA, the CDR3 is TGCAGCGCGGAGAGCAACTATGGCTACACCTTC. This codes for CSAESNYGYTF.

V and J are TRBV27 and TRBJ2-4; D possibly corresponds to TRBD1 (6 bases). The assigned J gene may be wrong: the sequence end matches TRBJ2-7 better. This CDR3 has 14 amino acids. Germline V gives CDR1 MNHEY, CDR2 SMNVEV (reference sequence). CDR3 residues: CASSPDSANYEQYF. The CDR3 nucleotides read TGTGCCAGCAGTCCGGACAGCGCAAACTACGAGCAGTACTTC.

The V gene is TRBV20-1, the J gene TRBJ2-3; D is undetermined. Trimming shortened V by 2 bases and J by 4 bases, and 4 bases separated the two germline ends. Germline values: CDR1 DFQATT, CDR2 SNEGSKA (reference sequence). CDR3 length: 11 amino acids. CDR3 sequence: CSARPPDTQYF. The DNA for the CDR3 is TGCAGTGCTAGACCGCCAGATACGCAGTATTTT.

The chain uses TRBV10-1 and TRBJ2-7; D not resolved. With 0 bases removed from V and 2 bases from J, the gap between germline ends came to 14 bases. CDR3 length: 16 amino acids. CDR1 is WNHNN and CDR2 is SYGVQD in the germline V gene (reference sequence). CDR3 amino acids: CASSESASPKTYEQYF. The CDR3 coding sequence is TGCGCCAGCAGTGAGTCAGCCTCACCGAAAACCTACGAGCAGTACTTC.

This sequence joins TRBV13 and TRBJ2-1; TRBD2 aligns across 9 bases. The CDR3 totals 16 residues. CDR1 is PRHDT, CDR2 FYEKMQ, per germline (reference sequence). The ends lost 5 bases at V and 6 bases at J; junction bases unmatched: 11. The CDR3 loop reads CASSQKSGGGANEQFF. The CDR3, as DNA: TGTGCCAGCAGCCAAAAGTCCGGCGGGGGGGCCAATGAGCAGTTCTTC.

The chain employs TRBV2 and TRBJ2-3, with D maybe TRBD2 (6 bases). This CDR3 contains 14 residues. The V and J ends lost 9 bases and 4 bases respectively, with 17 bases between them. Germline CDR1 reads SNHLY; CDR2 reads FYNNEI. In DNA form, the CDR3 reads TGTGCCAGTCCACCGGGACTGGGCGCAGATACGCAGTATTTT. Protein: CASPPGLGADTQYF.

This clonotype was recorded a few times. The chain links TRBV7-8 to TRBJ2-5; D is perhaps TRBD1 (5 bases). This CDR3 spans 15 amino acids. Trimming shortened V by 2 bases and J by 5 bases, and 15 bases separated the two germline ends. Germline CDR1 and CDR2: SGHVS and FQNEAQ. The CDR3 region has the DNA TGTGCCAGCAGCTTACCGTCAGGGTTTGTCGAGACCCAGTACTTC. It is translated as CASSLPSGFVETQYF.

The chain has TRBV20-1 and TRBJ1-5; D ambiguous. The V gene's germline CDR1 is DFQATT and CDR2 SNEGSKA (reference sequence). Trimming removed 1 base at V and 3 bases at J, with 16 bases between. This CDR3 is 16 amino acids long. As DNA, the CDR3 is TGCAGTGCTAGAGGCCATATGCACCTCCCCAATCAGCCCCAGCATTTT. It translates to CSARGHMHLPNQPQHF.